The T cell receptor beta chain under discussion was sequenced for a study of OX40 agonist ivuxolimab in advanced cancers. Study-level information: Of mixed ages from about 23 to 79 and averaging approximately 60 years, the group was about 80% male. Whole-study results and caveats: At doses 0.1 to 3.0 mg/kg, CD4+ and CD8+ clones expanded. Expanded clones belonging to CD8+ T cells outnumbered, on average, those of CD4+.

Germline V CDR1 and CDR2: SGHTA, FQGNSA. V was cut by 1 base and J by 4 bases, with 14 bases left in between. This CDR3 is 15 amino acids long. Libraries were prepared by immunoSEQ multiplex PCR; TCRdb keeps only in-frame clonotypes and omits some of them. This table holds over 80,000 clones, over 80% found once. As for this clone: Its antigen is still unknown.

The sample was CD4+ or CD8+ T cells sorted from blood, taken in a trial of the OX40 agonist ivuxolimab. The chain links TRBV7-2 to TRBJ2-7; D gene unclear. This clonotype originated in an adult with an advanced solid tumor such as melanoma, head and neck, liver or kidney cancer. CDR3 in DNA: TGTGCCAGCAGCTTAGTGGGTCGCGACTCTTACGAGCAGTACTTC. It is translated as CASSLVGRDSYEQYF. The variable domain in full, with the rest retrieved from reference TRBV7-2 and TRBJ2-7, is GAGVSQSPSNKVTEKGKDVELRCDPISGHTALYWYRQSLGQGLEFLIYFQGNSAPDKSGLPSDRFSAERTGGSVSTLTIQRTQQEDSAVYLCASSLVGRDSYEQYFGPGTRLTVT.